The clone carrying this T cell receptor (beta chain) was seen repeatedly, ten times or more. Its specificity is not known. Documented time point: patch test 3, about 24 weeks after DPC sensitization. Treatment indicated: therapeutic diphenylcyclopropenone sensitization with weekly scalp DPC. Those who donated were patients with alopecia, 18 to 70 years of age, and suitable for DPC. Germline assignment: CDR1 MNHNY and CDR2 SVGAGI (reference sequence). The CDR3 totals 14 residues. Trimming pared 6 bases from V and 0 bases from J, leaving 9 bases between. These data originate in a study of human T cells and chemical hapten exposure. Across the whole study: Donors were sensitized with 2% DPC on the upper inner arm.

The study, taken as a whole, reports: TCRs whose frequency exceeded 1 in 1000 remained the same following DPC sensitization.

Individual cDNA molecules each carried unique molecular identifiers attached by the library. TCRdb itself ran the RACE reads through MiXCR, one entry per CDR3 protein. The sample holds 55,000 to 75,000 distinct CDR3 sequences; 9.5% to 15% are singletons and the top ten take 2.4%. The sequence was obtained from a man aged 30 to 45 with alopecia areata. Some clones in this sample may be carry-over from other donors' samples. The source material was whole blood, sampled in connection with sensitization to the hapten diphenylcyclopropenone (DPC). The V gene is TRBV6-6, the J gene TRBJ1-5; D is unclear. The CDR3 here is CASSIRSSNQPQHF. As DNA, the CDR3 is TGTGCCAGCAGCATTAGGAGTAGCAATCAGCCCCAGCATTTT.